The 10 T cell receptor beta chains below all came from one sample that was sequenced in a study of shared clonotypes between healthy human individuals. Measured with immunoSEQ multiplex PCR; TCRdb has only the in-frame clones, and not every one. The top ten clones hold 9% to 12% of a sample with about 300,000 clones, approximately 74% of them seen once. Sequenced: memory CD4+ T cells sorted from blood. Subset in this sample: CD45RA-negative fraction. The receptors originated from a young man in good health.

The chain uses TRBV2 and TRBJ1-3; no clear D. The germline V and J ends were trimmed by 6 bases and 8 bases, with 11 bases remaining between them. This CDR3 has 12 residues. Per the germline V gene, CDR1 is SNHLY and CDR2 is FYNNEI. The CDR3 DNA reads TGTGCCAGCAGCCAAGGTGGGGACACCATATATTTT. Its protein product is CASSQGGDTIYF.

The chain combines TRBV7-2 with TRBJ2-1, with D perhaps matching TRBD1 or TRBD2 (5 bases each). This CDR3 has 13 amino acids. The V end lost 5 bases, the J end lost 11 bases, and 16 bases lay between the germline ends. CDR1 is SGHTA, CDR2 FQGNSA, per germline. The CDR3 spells CASSPDGALKQFF. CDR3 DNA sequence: TGTGCCAGCAGCCCTGACGGGGCGCTAAAGCAGTTCTTC.

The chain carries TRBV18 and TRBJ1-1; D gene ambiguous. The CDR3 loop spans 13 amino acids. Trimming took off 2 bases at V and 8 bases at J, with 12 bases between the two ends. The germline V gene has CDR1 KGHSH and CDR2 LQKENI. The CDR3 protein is CASSPNRRTEAFF. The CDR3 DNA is TGTGCCAGCTCACCAAATCGGAGGACCGAAGCTTTCTTT.

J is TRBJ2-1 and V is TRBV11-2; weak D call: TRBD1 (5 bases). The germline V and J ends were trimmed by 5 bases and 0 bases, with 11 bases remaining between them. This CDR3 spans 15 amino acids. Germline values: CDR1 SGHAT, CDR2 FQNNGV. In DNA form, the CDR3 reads TGTGCCAGCAGCCTCACAGGAGCCTCCTACAATGAGCAGTTCTTC. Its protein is CASSLTGASYNEQFF. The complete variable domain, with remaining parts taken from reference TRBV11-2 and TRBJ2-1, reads EAGVAQSPRYKIIEKRQSVAFWCNPISGHATLYWYQQILGQGPKLLIQFQNNGVVDDSQLPKDRFSAERLKGVDSTLKIQPAKLEDSAVYLCASSLTGASYNEQFFGPGTRLTVL.

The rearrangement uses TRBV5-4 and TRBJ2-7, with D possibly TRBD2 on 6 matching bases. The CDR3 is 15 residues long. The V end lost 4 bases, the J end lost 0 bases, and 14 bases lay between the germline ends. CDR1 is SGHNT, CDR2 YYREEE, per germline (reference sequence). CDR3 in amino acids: CASSPGTFDSYEQYF. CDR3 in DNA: TGTGCCAGCAGCCCAGGGACTTTTGACTCCTACGAGCAGTACTTC.

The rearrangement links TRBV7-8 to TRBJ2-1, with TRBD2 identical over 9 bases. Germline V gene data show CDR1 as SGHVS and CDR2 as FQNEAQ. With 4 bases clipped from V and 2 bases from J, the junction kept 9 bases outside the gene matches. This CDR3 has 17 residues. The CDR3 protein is CASSSLYSGSTYNEQFF. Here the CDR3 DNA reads TGTGCCAGCAGCTCCCTGTATAGCGGGAGTACCTACAATGAGCAGTTCTTC.

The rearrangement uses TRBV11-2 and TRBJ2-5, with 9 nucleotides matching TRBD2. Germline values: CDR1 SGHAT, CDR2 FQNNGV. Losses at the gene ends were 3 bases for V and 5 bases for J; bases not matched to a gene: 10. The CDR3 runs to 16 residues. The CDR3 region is CASSLNIAGVGETQYF. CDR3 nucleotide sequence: TGTGCCAGCAGCTTGAACATAGCGGGGGTGGGGGAGACCCAGTACTTC.

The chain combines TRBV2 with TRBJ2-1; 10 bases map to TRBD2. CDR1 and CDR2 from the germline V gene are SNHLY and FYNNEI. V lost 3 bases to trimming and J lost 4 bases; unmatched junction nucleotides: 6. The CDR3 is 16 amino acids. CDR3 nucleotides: TGTGCCAGCAGTGACCCTAGCGGGGGTTCTTACAATGAGCAGTTCTTC. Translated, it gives CASSDPSGGSYNEQFF.

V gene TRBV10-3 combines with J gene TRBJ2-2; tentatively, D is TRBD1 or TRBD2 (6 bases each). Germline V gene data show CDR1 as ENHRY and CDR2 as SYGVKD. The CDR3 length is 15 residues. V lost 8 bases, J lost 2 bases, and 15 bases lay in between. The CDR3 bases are TGTGCCATCGCGAGGGGGACTGCCAACACCGGGGAGCTGTTTTTT. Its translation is CAIARGTANTGELFF.

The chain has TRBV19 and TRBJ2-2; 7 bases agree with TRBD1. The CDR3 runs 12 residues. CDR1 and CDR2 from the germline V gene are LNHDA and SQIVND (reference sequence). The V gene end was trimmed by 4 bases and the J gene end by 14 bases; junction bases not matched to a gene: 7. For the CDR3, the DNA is TGTGCCAGTAGTACTCGACAGGGACACCTGTTTTTT. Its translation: CASSTRQGHLFF.